One sample yielded the 31 T cell receptor beta chains listed below, sequenced in a study of blood T cell repertoires in COVID-19. Here immunoSEQ multiplex PCR was the method, and the copy in TCRdb shows in-frame clones only, minus some. Here the sample spans roughly 260,000 clones, approximately 86% being singletons. The sequencing input was PBMCs or T cells enriched from blood (not recorded which). The receptors were sampled from a woman in her twenties or thirties with acute COVID-19.

The chain has TRBV5-3 and TRBJ1-6; 7 positions match TRBD1. TRBV5-3 is labeled an ORF, and its function is uncertain. V lost 0 bases and J lost 0; bases outside the gene matches: 6. The CDR3 totals 18 residues. For the CDR3, the DNA is TGTGCCAGAAGCTTGGCGGGACAGAGGAACTCCTATAATTCACCCCTCCACTTT. Its translation: CARSLAGQRNSYNSPLHF.

This chain connects TRBV5-1 to TRBJ1-2; D is undetermined. CDR1 SGHRS and CDR2 YFSETQ come from the germline V gene. There are 14 residues in the CDR3. V was shortened by 0 bases and J by 7 bases, with 13 bases between the two germline ends. The DNA for the CDR3 is TGCGCCAGCAGCTTGGCCCTGCAAACTGGTGGCTACACCTTC. Translating gives CASSLALQTGGYTF.

This sequence joins TRBV28 and TRBJ2-4, with TRBD1 matching 8 bases. The junction had 7 bases not matched to a gene; V was cut back by 8 bases and J by 7 bases. CDR1 MDHEN and CDR2 SYDVKM come from the germline V gene. The length of the CDR3 is 13 residues. The DNA for the CDR3 is TGTGCCAGCTTAGGACAGGGTCGTAACATTCAGTACTTC. Translation: CASLGQGRNIQYF.

The rearrangement uses TRBV5-1 and TRBJ2-5; TRBD1 aligns across 11 bases. The CDR3 is 15 residues long. With 6 bases clipped from V and 4 bases from J, the junction kept 8 bases outside the gene matches. CDR1 and CDR2 from the germline V gene are SGHRS and YFSETQ. The CDR3 spells CASTLQGTGGETQYF. CDR3 DNA sequence: TGCGCCAGCACCCTCCAAGGGACAGGGGGAGAGACCCAGTACTTC. The variable domain in full, with the rest retrieved from reference TRBV5-1 and TRBJ2-5, is KAGVTQTPRYLIKTRGQQVTLSCSPISGHRSVSWYQQTPGQGLQFLFEYFSETQRNKGNFPGRFSGRQFSNSRSEMNVSTLELGDSALYLCASTLQGTGGETQYFGPGTRLLVL.

The chain uses TRBV27 and TRBJ2-7, with D possibly being TRBD2 (5 bases). The CDR3 has 15 residues. Trimming removed 4 bases at V and 3 bases at J, with 16 bases between. Germline-derived CDR1 and CDR2 are MNHEY and SMNVEV (reference sequence). CDR3 DNA: TGTGCCAGCAGTTCGTCCACTACGGGGTACTACGAGCAGTACTTC. Its translation: CASSSSTTGYYEQYF.

The rearrangement links TRBV28 to TRBJ2-2; the D gene is possibly TRBD1 (6 bases). The CDR3 contains 17 residues. Per the germline V gene, CDR1 is MDHEN and CDR2 is SYDVKM. Trimming shortened V by 7 bases and J by 3 bases, and 21 bases separated the two germline ends. CDR3 region: CASTFDHQGLDTGELFF. In DNA, the CDR3 is TGTGCCAGCACTTTTGATCACCAGGGGCTCGACACCGGGGAGCTGTTTTTT.

The chain is built from TRBV28 and TRBJ1-5; 9 nucleotides line up with TRBD1. CDR3 length: 14 residues. Per the germline V gene, CDR1 is MDHEN and CDR2 is SYDVKM. Losses at the gene ends were 3 bases for V and 7 bases for J; bases not matched to a gene: 4. The CDR3: CASSFRGQGQPQHF. The CDR3 DNA sequence: TGTGCCAGCAGTTTCAGGGGACAGGGACAGCCCCAGCATTTT.

The gene calls are TRBV11-1 and TRBJ2-4; D might be TRBD1 (6 bases). Germline values: CDR1 SGHAT, CDR2 FQDESV (reference sequence). V gave up 5 bases and J gave up 0 bases, with 14 bases separating them. This CDR3 is built from 16 residues. The CDR3 region has the DNA TGTGCCAGCAGCCCAGACAGGAATCTAGCCAAAAACATTCAGTACTTC. Translated: CASSPDRNLAKNIQYF.

This sequence joins TRBV30 and TRBJ1-6; a weak D match, TRBD1 (5 bases). Between the trimmed V and J ends, which lost 3 bases and 8 bases, there was a span of 14 bases. CDR1 is GTSNPN, CDR2 SVGIG, per germline (reference sequence). The CDR3 runs 14 residues. CDR3 in DNA: TGTGCCTGGAGCTACGGGGGGGATCATTCACCCCTCCACTTT. Translation gives CAWSYGGDHSPLHF.

The chain combines TRBV28 with TRBJ1-1; no firm D call. The CDR3 has 13 amino acids. V dropped 2 bases and J dropped 0 bases, with 4 bases sitting between them. Looked up from germline, CDR1 is MDHEN and CDR2 is SYDVKM. The CDR3 sequence: CASSLGLNTEAFF. The CDR3, as DNA: TGTGCCAGCAGTTTAGGCTTGAACACTGAAGCTTTCTTT. The variable domain in full, completed from reference TRBV28 and TRBJ1-1, reads DVKVTQSSRYLVKRTGEKVFLECVQDMDHENMFWYRQDPGLGLRLIYFSYDVKMKEKGDIPEGYSVSREKKERFSLILESASTNQTSMYLCASSLGLNTEAFFGQGTRLTVV.

This sequence joins TRBV27 and TRBJ2-3; D call uncertain. V dropped 6 bases and J dropped 0 bases, with 10 bases sitting between them. The CDR3 loop spans 14 amino acids. Germline CDR1 and CDR2: MNHEY and SMNVEV (reference sequence). The CDR3 DNA follows: TGTGCCAGCAGCCCTACCCGGAGCACAGATACGCAGTATTTT. Translated, it gives CASSPTRSTDTQYF.

The chain joins TRBV3-1 (or the pseudogene TRBV3-2) to TRBJ2-3; 7 nucleotides align to TRBD1. The CDR3 sequence is 15 residues long. With 6 bases clipped from V and 0 bases from J, the junction kept 6 bases outside the gene matches. The V gene's germline CDR1 is LGHDT and CDR2 YNNKEL (reference sequence). Here the CDR3 reads CASRPGTASTDTQYF. The CDR3, as DNA: TGTGCCAGCAGGCCCGGGACAGCTAGCACAGATACGCAGTATTTT.

The J gene is TRBJ1-2, the V gene TRBV7-9, with TRBD1 identical over 7 bases. J was trimmed by 5 bases and V by 1 base; bases with no gene match: 7. The CDR3 loop spans 15 amino acids. In germline, CDR1 is SEHNR, CDR2 FQNEAQ (reference sequence). The chain's CDR3 is CASSLEGQHRYGYTF. CDR3 in DNA: TGTGCCAGCAGCTTAGAGGGACAGCATAGGTATGGCTACACCTTC.

This clone has only one observation. The V call is TRBV12-3 or TRBV12-4, the J call TRBJ2-1, with unresolved D. This CDR3 has 11 amino acids. The V end was cut by 1 base, the J end by 12 bases, with 7 bases between. The CDR3 protein is CASSLVARQFF. CDR3 coding DNA: TGTGCCAGCAGTTTAGTGGCAAGGCAGTTCTTC.

This clone was observed a handful of times. The V and J genes are TRBV19 and TRBJ1-1, with 8 positions matching TRBD1. The CDR3 extends over 15 amino acids. The junction had 9 bases not matched to a gene; V was cut back by 3 bases and J by 6 bases. The V gene's germline CDR1 is LNHDA and CDR2 SQIVND (reference sequence). CDR3 nucleotides: TGTGCCAGTAGTATTCCGCTCCAGGGGGCGGCTGAAGCTTTCTTT. Amino acids: CASSIPLQGAAEAFF.

The rearrangement links TRBV29-1 to TRBJ1-2; 9 nucleotides line up with TRBD1. The germline V gene encodes CDR1 SQVTM and CDR2 ANQGSEA. The CDR3 totals 13 residues. The V segment lost 7 bases and the J segment 8 bases; nucleotides outside the gene matches: 11. CDR3 amino acids: CSARGTGKRGYTF. The CDR3 DNA is TGCAGCGCCCGCGGGACAGGGAAAAGAGGCTACACCTTC.

CDR3 amino acids: CASSFGQGRTDTQYF. The CDR3, as DNA: TGTGCCAGCAGCTTCGGACAGGGAAGAACAGATACGCAGTATTTT. The V and J genes are TRBV7-9 and TRBJ2-3, with 8 bases that match TRBD1. Per germline, CDR1 SEHNR and CDR2 FQNEAQ (reference sequence). V gave up 3 bases and J gave up 3 bases; unmatched junction bases: 5. The CDR3 consists of 15 residues.

This clone came up a few times. The CDR3 is CASSFGAYEQYF. CDR3 in DNA: TGTGCCAGCAGCTTTGGAGCTTACGAGCAGTACTTC. This chain uses TRBV5-6 with TRBJ2-7; D is unclear. Germline V CDR1 and CDR2: SGHDT, YYEEEE. V dropped 2 bases and J dropped 4 bases, with 7 bases sitting between them. This CDR3 spans 12 amino acids.

The chain combines TRBV12-5 with TRBJ1-4; D gene ambiguous. Trimming took 1 base from V and 0 from J, leaving 9 bases between them. This CDR3 has 16 residues. Germline lookup yields CDR1 LGHNT and CDR2 FRNRAP. As DNA, the CDR3 is TGTGCTAGTGGTTTGGGCGTATCCGCAACTAATGAAAAACTGTTTTTT. It is translated as CASGLGVSATNEKLFF.

The chain has TRBV12-3 or TRBV12-4 and TRBJ2-5, with D unclear. Trimming stripped 9 bases from V and 5 bases from J, with 10 bases between. The CDR3 extends over 11 amino acids. CDR3 region: CASAGTETQYF. DNA of the CDR3: TGTGCCAGTGCAGGAACGGAGACCCAGTACTTC.

A remark on this clone: This same CDR3 is encoded by further DNA sequences in the sample. The DNA for the CDR3 is TGTGCCAGTAGTATTCGGGGGGGTACCAATCAGCCCCAGCATTTT. This translates into CASSIRGGTNQPQHF. The V call is TRBV19, the J call TRBJ1-5, with D perhaps matching TRBD1 (5 bases). Looked up from germline, CDR1 is LNHDA and CDR2 is SQIVND (reference sequence). The CDR3 is made up of 15 amino acids. Trimming removed 3 bases from V and 3 bases from J, with 12 bases in between.

This clone was detected a few times. The rearrangement links TRBV7-8 to TRBJ2-7; 8 bases match TRBD2. The CDR3 is made up of 16 amino acids. The germline gives CDR1 SGHVS, CDR2 FQNEAQ. V lost 3 bases to trimming and J lost 3 bases; unmatched junction nucleotides: 10. CDR3 protein: CASSLGLAGSVYEQYF. The CDR3 nucleotides read TGTGCCAGCAGCTTGGGTTTAGCGGGATCGGTCTACGAGCAGTACTTC.

The chain carries TRBV7-9 and TRBJ2-1; TRBD2 aligns across 10 bases. Germline assignment: CDR1 SEHNR and CDR2 FQNEAQ (reference sequence). This CDR3 region has 17 residues. The V and J ends lost 4 bases and 8 bases, in that order; junction bases with no gene match: 14. Here the CDR3 DNA reads TGTGCCAGCAGCTCCTCCTCGTTCGGACTAGCGGTGTATGAGCAGTTCTTC. It specifies CASSSSSFGLAVYEQFF.

The chain combines TRBV30 with TRBJ2-7; 12 positions agree with TRBD1. Germline CDR1 reads GTSNPN; CDR2 reads SVGIG (reference sequence). With 8 bases clipped from V and 4 bases from J, the junction kept 6 bases outside the gene matches. The length of the CDR3 is 13 residues. CDR3 DNA sequence: TGTGCCGGGGGACAGGGGGCGCGATACGAGCAGTACTTC. It codes for CAGGQGARYEQYF.

The chain couples TRBV10-2 to TRBJ1-1; D may be TRBD1 (6 bases). This CDR3 comprises 13 residues. V was trimmed by 4 bases and J by 4 bases, leaving 10 bases between them. Per the germline V gene, CDR1 is WSHSY and CDR2 is SAAADI. The CDR3 nucleotides are TGCGCCAGCAGTGGGGGGCACGGCACTGAAGCTTTCTTT. It encodes CASSGGHGTEAFF.

The J gene is TRBJ2-7, the V gene TRBV5-4, with D maybe TRBD1 (5 bases). CDR1 and CDR2 from the germline V gene are SGHNT and YYREEE (reference sequence). V lost 7 bases, J lost 7 bases, and 24 bases lay in between. The CDR3 is 15 amino acids. The DNA for the CDR3 is TGTGCCAGCCTACAGATAGACAGTCCTCTCGGGGAGCAGTACTTC. This sequence encodes CASLQIDSPLGEQYF.

CDR3 loop: CASRGTTSNQPQHF. The CDR3 region has the DNA TGTGCCAGCAGGGGTACTACGAGCAATCAGCCCCAGCATTTT. This chain uses TRBV2 with TRBJ1-5; D call uncertain. V lost 6 bases to trimming and J lost 1 base, with 10 bases between them. The CDR3 extends over 14 amino acids. Germline V lookup: CDR1 SNHLY, CDR2 FYNNEI.

The count of this clone is one. The J gene is TRBJ1-1, the V gene TRBV28; 9 bases agree with TRBD1. The CDR3 is 17 amino acids. V lost 5 bases and J lost 5; bases outside the gene matches: 15. Germline assignment: CDR1 MDHEN and CDR2 SYDVKM. CDR3 coding DNA: TGTGCCAGCAGTCCCCTCATCTTCACAGGGGGCAGGACTGAAGCTTTCTTT. The encoded protein is CASSPLIFTGGRTEAFF.

The rearrangement links TRBV5-1 to TRBJ1-2; TRBD1 aligns across 9 bases. J was trimmed by 1 base and V by 4 bases; bases with no gene match: 5. Looked up from germline, CDR1 is SGHRS and CDR2 is YFSETQ. CDR3 length equals 15 residues. The CDR3 sequence is CASSTGQGLNYGYTF. The CDR3 nucleotides are TGCGCCAGCAGCACAGGACAGGGGCTTAACTATGGCTACACCTTC.

This clone showed up just once. This chain uses TRBV7-9 with TRBJ1-1; the D is unclear. The CDR3 contains 13 residues. Germline lookup yields CDR1 SEHNR and CDR2 FQNEAQ (reference sequence). V was pared by 5 bases and J by 5 bases, with 12 bases between. In nucleotides, the CDR3 is TGTGCCAGCAGCCGAAGACTGGAGACTGAAGCTTTCTTT. Translation: CASSRRLETEAFF.

This chain connects TRBV7-8 to TRBJ2-3; the D gene is possibly TRBD2 (7 bases). CDR1 and CDR2 from the germline V gene are SGHVS and FQNEAQ. The CDR3 has 15 amino acids. Trimming pared 2 bases from V and 6 bases from J, leaving 15 bases between. Here the CDR3 DNA reads TGTGCCAGCAGCTTAAACCGGGGGGCATTTGATACGCAGTATTTT. Translating it yields CASSLNRGAFDTQYF.